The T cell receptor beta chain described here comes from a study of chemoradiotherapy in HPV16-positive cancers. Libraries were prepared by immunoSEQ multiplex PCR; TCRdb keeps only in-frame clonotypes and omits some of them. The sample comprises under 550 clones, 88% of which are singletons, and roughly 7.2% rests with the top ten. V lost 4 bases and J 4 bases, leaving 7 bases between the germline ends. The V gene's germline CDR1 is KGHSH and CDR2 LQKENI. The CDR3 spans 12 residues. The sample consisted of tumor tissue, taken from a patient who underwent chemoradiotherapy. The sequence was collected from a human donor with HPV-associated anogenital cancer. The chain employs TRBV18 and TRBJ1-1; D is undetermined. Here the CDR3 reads CASSLDLTEAFF. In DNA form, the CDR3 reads TGTGCCAGCTCACTTGACCTCACTGAAGCTTTCTTT.